The rows below give T cell receptor beta chains drawn from one sample of a study of blood T cell repertoires in COVID-19. Method: immunoSEQ multiplex PCR; TCRdb's copy keeps in-frame clones and lacks some. The data contain some 78,000 clones, 65% to 85% of them singletons. Sequencing was done on a sample of peripheral blood. The receptor set was obtained from a man between 60 and 75 years old with active or convalescent COVID-19. Both conserved end residues are part of each CDR3. The D gene is left open where the match is weak. The size of a clone is reported for some rows only, either as once, few or many, or as a class for expanded clones.

TGTGCCAGCAGCCGATCGACTAGCACAGATACGCAGTATTTT	CASSRSTSTDTQYF	TRBV3-1/TRBV3-2	TRBJ2-3	.	.
TGTGCCAGCAGCCAAGGTAGCGGGGGCCCCAACACCGGGGAGCTGTTTTTT	CASSQGSGGPNTGELFF	TRBV4-2	TRBJ2-2	TRBD2	.
TGTGCCACCAGCCCGCCTAGAGGTCACCAGCATTTT	CATSPPRGHQHF	TRBV15	TRBJ1-5	.	.
TGTGCCAGCAGCCACGGGACAGGGAATGAAAAACTGTTTTTT	CASSHGTGNEKLFF	TRBV6-2/TRBV6-3	TRBJ1-4	TRBD1	few
TGTGCCAGCAGCGTACGAGACAGGAGCTATGGCTACACCTTC	CASSVRDRSYGYTF	TRBV9	TRBJ1-2	.	.
TGTGCCAGCAGCTCCCTGTCGGAGGATCGGTATGGCTACACCTTC	CASSSLSEDRYGYTF	TRBV6-2/TRBV6-3	TRBJ1-2	.	.
TGTGCAAGTCGCCCGACAGGGAGACGTAAAAGCTCCTACGAGCAGTACTTC	CASRPTGRRKSSYEQYF	TRBV12-2	TRBJ2-7	.	.
TGTGCCAGCTCACCGGAGACTAGCGGGATGTCCGGGGAGCTGTTTTTT	CASSPETSGMSGELFF	TRBV18	TRBJ2-2	TRBD2	once
TGTGCCAGCAGTGAAGCGCTAGCGGGGAGGCATACGCAGTATTTT	CASSEALAGRHTQYF	TRBV2	TRBJ2-3	TRBD2	.
TGCGCCAGCACCCCCCGGGGAAGGGTGGAGAGGGAGACCCAGTACTTC	CASTPRGRVERETQYF	TRBV5-1	TRBJ2-5	.	.
TGTGCCTGGAGTGGGGGGCTCGGGAACACTGAAGCTTTCTTT	CAWSGGLGNTEAFF	TRBV30	TRBJ1-1	.	.
TGTGCCAGCAGCGTCGTGGGGCAGAACACCGGGGAGCTGTTTTTT	CASSVVGQNTGELFF	TRBV7-2	TRBJ2-2	.	.
TGTGCCAGCAGTGTCCGTGGACAGGGGTCTGGCTACACCTTC	CASSVRGQGSGYTF	TRBV2	TRBJ1-2	TRBD1	few
TGTGCCAGCAGCCCAGGGTGGCGTGAGCAGTTCTTC	CASSPGWREQFF	TRBV4-2	TRBJ2-1	.	few
TGTGCCAGCAGCGTAGATTACAGGGGTTACGGCTACACCTTC	CASSVDYRGYGYTF	TRBV9	TRBJ1-2	TRBD1	.
TGCAGCGTTCGGGGACAGGACTTACCTAATTCACCCCTCCACTTT	CSVRGQDLPNSPLHF	TRBV29-1	TRBJ1-6	TRBD1	.
TGTGCCAGCAGTTACACCTCGGTGGCCTACGAGCAGTACTTC	CASSYTSVAYEQYF	TRBV6-6	TRBJ2-7	.	.
TGTGCCAGCAGCCAGACAGGGGGCGATGAAAAACTGTTTTTT	CASSQTGGDEKLFF	TRBV5-4	TRBJ1-4	TRBD1	.
TGTGCCAGCAGCCCGCCGGGGGACTGGGAGCTGTTTTTT	CASSPPGDWELFF	TRBV7-9	TRBJ2-2	.	.
TGTGCCAGTAGTCCGACGACAGCTACAGATACGCAGTATTTT	CASSPTTATDTQYF	TRBV19	TRBJ2-3	.	.
TGTGCCAGCAGTCTGGGGGGGGCCAGTCAGTATTTT	CASSLGGASQYF	TRBV12-3/TRBV12-4	TRBJ2-3	.	.
TGTGCCAGCAGTCCGCCCGGCGGGGGCCACCAAGAGACCCAGTACTTC	CASSPPGGGHQETQYF	TRBV6-2/TRBV6-3	TRBJ2-5	.	.
TGTGCCAGCAGTGCGCGGCAGGGAAATTCACCCCTCCACTTT	CASSARQGNSPLHF	TRBV2	TRBJ1-6	.	.
TGTGCCAGGGGAACCTCGGGACACCTTATTTTGTACACTGAAGCTTTCTTT	CARGTSGHLILYTEAFF	TRBV2	TRBJ1-1	.	.
TGTGCCAGCAGCTTAGTCGCGGGGAGTAGCACAGATACGCAGTATTTT	CASSLVAGSSTDTQYF	TRBV7-2	TRBJ2-3	.	.
TGTGCCACGTGCTCCCCGGGACAGGGAGAACAGCCCCAGCATTTT	CATCSPGQGEQPQHF	TRBV6-6	TRBJ1-5	TRBD1	few
TGTGCCACCAGTGAATCCGGGACAGGGGGGGCAGAGACCCAGTACTTC	CATSESGTGGAETQYF	TRBV24-1	TRBJ2-5	TRBD1	.
TGTGCCAGCAATGGGGGCCTCGGAAACACCATATATTTT	CASNGGLGNTIYF	TRBV6-5	TRBJ1-3	.	.
TGCGCCAGCAGCCAAGTGACAGGCATAGGAGATACGCAGTATTTT	CASSQVTGIGDTQYF	TRBV4-1	TRBJ2-3	.	.
TGTGCTAGTGGTTTGCCAACAGGGGGCGTCACAGATACGCAGTATTTT	CASGLPTGGVTDTQYF	TRBV12-5	TRBJ2-3	TRBD1	.
TGTGCCAGCAGCTGGACGACGGGAGCGGGGTACTACGAGCAGTACTTC	CASSWTTGAGYYEQYF	TRBV5-5	TRBJ2-7	TRBD2	many
TGTGCCAGCAGTTTGGTAGGGGGCTACGAGCAGTACTTC	CASSLVGGYEQYF	TRBV27	TRBJ2-7	.	.
TGTGCCAGCAGCCAAGAAACGGGTAGCCTCTATGGCTACACCTTC	CASSQETGSLYGYTF	TRBV14	TRBJ1-2	.	many
TGCGCCAGCAGCCGTGCGACAGGCCTACAGGGGGCCAACGTCCTGACTTTC	CASSRATGLQGANVLTF	TRBV4-3	TRBJ2-6	.	.
TGTGCCAGTAGTCCCGGGTCGGCCTATGGCTACACCTTC	CASSPGSAYGYTF	TRBV19	TRBJ1-2	.	.
TGTGCCAGCAGCCCCAGCGGGGTAGCTGGGGCCAACGTCCTGACTTTC	CASSPSGVAGANVLTF	TRBV11-3	TRBJ2-6	TRBD2	.
TGTGCCAGCAGCTTCGGCTCTAGCGCTGGCTACAATGAGCAGTTCTTC	CASSFGSSAGYNEQFF	TRBV9	TRBJ2-1	.	.
TGTGCCAGCAGCTTACTGGACAGGGGCCATCAGCCCCAGCATTTT	CASSLLDRGHQPQHF	TRBV7-8	TRBJ1-5	TRBD1	.
TGTGCCAGCAGCGGCGGGGGCGAGCAGTACTTC	CASSGGGEQYF	TRBV9	TRBJ2-7	TRBD2	many
TGTGCCAGCACCGGGACAGGGGAAACCTACGAGCAGTACTTC	CASTGTGETYEQYF	TRBV5-5	TRBJ2-7	TRBD1	.
TGTGCCAGTAGGCGTGCGGTGGACACCGGGGAGCTGTTTTTT	CASRRAVDTGELFF	TRBV19	TRBJ2-2	.	.
TGCAGCGCTGGTGAGGGTTACGAGCAGTTCTTC	CSAGEGYEQFF	TRBV29-1	TRBJ2-1	.	.
TGTGCCAGCAGTGAACCGGGACGGAGGGGAGAGACCCAGTACTTC	CASSEPGRRGETQYF	TRBV25-1	TRBJ2-5	.	.
TGTGCCAGCAGCGTAGAGGACAGGGGAGACAATGAGCAGTTCTTC	CASSVEDRGDNEQFF	TRBV9	TRBJ2-1	TRBD1	few
TGTGCCAGCAGTTTATGGGGGGGCGCTGGGGCCAACGTCCTGACTTTC	CASSLWGGAGANVLTF	TRBV27	TRBJ2-6	.	.
TGTGCCAGCAGTTACGTGGCGGCTGGGGCCAACGTCCTGACTTTC	CASSYVAAGANVLTF	TRBV6-5	TRBJ2-6	.	.
TGTGCCAGCAGCCTCCGGACACAAGATAATTCACCCCTCCACTTT	CASSLRTQDNSPLHF	TRBV4-2	TRBJ1-6	.	.
TGTGCCAGCAGCCCCGGGGTCGGATATAGCAATCAGCCCCAGCATTTT	CASSPGVGYSNQPQHF	TRBV7-2	TRBJ1-5	.	.
TGTGCCAGCAGTCTGGGACTAGTGGGCGAGCAGTACTTC	CASSLGLVGEQYF	TRBV2	TRBJ2-7	TRBD2	few
TGTGCCAGCAGCTTAGCTGAGGTTATCACTGAAGCTTTCTTT	CASSLAEVITEAFF	TRBV7-9	TRBJ1-1	.	.
TGTGCCAGCAGTGGATCTAGCGGGGGGTCCTCCTACAATGAGCAGTTCTTC	CASSGSSGGSSYNEQFF	TRBV6-6	TRBJ2-1	TRBD2	.
TGTGCCAGCAGTGAAAGGGGACAGGAAAGCTCTGGAAACACCATATATTTT	CASSERGQESSGNTIYF	TRBV2	TRBJ1-3	TRBD1	.
TGTGCCAGCAGCCAAGATCTGTCAGCGGGGGGAGGAGATACGCAGTATTTT	CASSQDLSAGGGDTQYF	TRBV4-2	TRBJ2-3	TRBD2	.
TGTGCCTGGGGGGGACTAGCGGGCAGTCTGAACACCGGGGAGCTGTTTTTT	CAWGGLAGSLNTGELFF	TRBV30	TRBJ2-2	TRBD2	few